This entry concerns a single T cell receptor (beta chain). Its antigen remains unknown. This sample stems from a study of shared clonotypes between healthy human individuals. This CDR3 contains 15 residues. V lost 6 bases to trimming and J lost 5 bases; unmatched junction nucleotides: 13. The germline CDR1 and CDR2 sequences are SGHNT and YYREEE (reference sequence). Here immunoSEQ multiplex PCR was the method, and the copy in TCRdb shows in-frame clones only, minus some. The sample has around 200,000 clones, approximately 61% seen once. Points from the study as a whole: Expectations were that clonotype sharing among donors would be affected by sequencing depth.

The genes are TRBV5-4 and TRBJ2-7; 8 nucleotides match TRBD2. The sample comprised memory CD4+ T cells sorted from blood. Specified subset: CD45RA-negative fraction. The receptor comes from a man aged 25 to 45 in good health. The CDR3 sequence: CASNKGGLAGDEQYF. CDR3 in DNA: TGTGCCAGCAACAAAGGCGGGCTAGCGGGTGACGAGCAGTACTTC.